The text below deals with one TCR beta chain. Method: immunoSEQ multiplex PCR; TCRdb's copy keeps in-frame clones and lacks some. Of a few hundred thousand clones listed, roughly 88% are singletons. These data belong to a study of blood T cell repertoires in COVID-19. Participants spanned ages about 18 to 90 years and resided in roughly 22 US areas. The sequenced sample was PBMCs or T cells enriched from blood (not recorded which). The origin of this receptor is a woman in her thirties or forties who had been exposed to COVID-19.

CDR3 in amino acids: CASSSAGQGAWEQYF. CDR3 sequence (DNA): TGTGCCAGCAGCTCGGCGGGACAGGGGGCTTGGGAGCAGTACTTC. V and J are TRBV5-6 and TRBJ2-7, with 12 bases that match TRBD1. V lost 3 bases, J lost 7 bases, and 8 bases stayed unmatched. The CDR3 spans 15 residues. Germline V gene lookup returns CDR1 SGHDT and CDR2 YYEEEE.